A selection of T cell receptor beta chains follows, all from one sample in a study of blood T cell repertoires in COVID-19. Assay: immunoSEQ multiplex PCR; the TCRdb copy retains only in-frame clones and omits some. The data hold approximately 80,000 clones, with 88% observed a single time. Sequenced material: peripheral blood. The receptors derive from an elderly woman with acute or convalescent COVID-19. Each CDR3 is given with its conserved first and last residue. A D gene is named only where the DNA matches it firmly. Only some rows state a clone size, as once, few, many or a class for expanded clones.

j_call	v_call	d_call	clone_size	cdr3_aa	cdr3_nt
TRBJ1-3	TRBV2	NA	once	CASSSGGNIGNTIYF	TGTGCCAGCAGCTCCGGGGGGAATATCGGAAACACCATATATTTT
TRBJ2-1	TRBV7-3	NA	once	CASSYQRYNEQFF	TGTGCCAGCAGCTACCAGCGGTACAATGAGCAGTTCTTC
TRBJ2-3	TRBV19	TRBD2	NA	CASSSVASGSSYTQYF	TGTGCCAGTAGTTCTGTAGCTAGCGGGAGTAGTTATACGCAGTATTTT
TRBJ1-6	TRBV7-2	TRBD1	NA	CASSSTGSPLHF	TGTGCCAGCAGCTCGACAGGGTCACCCCTCCACTTT
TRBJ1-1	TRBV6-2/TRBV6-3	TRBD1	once	CASSSTGEGTSEAFF	TGTGCCAGCAGTTCGACAGGGGAGGGAACATCTGAAGCTTTCTTT
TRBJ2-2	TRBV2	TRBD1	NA	CASRSRTGMTGELFF	TGTGCCAGCAGGAGCAGGACAGGGATGACCGGGGAGCTGTTTTTT
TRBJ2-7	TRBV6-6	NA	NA	CASSHTYEQYF	TGTGCCAGCAGTCATACCTACGAGCAGTACTTC
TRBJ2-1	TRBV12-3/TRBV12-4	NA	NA	CASSLAAGNEQFF	TGTGCCAGCAGTTTAGCGGCGGGCAATGAGCAGTTCTTC
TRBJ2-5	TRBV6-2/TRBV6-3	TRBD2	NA	CASSSWTSGDQETQYF	TGTGCCAGCAGTTCGTGGACTAGCGGGGACCAAGAGACCCAGTACTTC
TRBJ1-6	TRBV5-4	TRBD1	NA	CASSLMGFRGLDSPLHF	TGTGCCAGCAGCTTGATGGGCTTCAGGGGGTTGGATTCACCCCTCCACTTT
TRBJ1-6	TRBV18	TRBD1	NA	CASSEQGASYNSPLHF	TGTGCCAGCTCAGAGCAGGGGGCTTCCTATAATTCACCCCTCCACTTT
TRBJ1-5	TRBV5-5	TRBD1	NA	CASSADRGSGNQPQHF	TGTGCCAGCAGCGCCGACAGGGGAAGCGGCAATCAGCCCCAGCATTTT
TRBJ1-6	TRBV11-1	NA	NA	CASSLLGGNSPLHF	TGTGCCAGCAGCCTACTGGGCGGGAACTCACCCCTCCACTTT
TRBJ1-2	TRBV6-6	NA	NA	CASSYLRESSYGYTF	TGTGCCAGCAGTTACTTGAGGGAATCTAGCTATGGCTACACCTTC
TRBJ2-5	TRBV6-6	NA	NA	CASSFRGQETQYF	TGTGCCAGCAGTTTCAGGGGCCAAGAGACCCAGTACTTC
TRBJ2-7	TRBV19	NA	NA	CASSIGGSGYEQYF	TGTGCCAGTAGTATAGGTGGTAGCGGCTACGAGCAGTACTTC